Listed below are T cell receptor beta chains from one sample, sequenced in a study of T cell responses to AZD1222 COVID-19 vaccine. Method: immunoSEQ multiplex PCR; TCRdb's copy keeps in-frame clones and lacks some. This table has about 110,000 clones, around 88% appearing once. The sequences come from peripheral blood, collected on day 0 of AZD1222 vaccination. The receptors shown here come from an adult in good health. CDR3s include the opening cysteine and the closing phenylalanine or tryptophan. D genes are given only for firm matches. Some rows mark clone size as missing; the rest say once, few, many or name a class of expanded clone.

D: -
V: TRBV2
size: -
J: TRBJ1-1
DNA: TGTGCCAGCAGGGGCGGTCCGTCCATCACTGAAGCTTTCTTT
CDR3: CASRGGPSITEAFF

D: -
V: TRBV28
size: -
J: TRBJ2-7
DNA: TGTGCCAGCAGACTGGGACGGGACTACGAGCAGTACTTC
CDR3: CASRLGRDYEQYF

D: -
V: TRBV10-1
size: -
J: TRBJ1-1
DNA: TGCGCCAGCAGTGAAGGCAGGGCTTGGGGTGAAGCTTTCTTT
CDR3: CASSEGRAWGEAFF

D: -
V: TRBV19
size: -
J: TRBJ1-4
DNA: TGTGCCAGTAGTATACTAGGCAGTGGGGAAAAACTGTTTTTT
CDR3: CASSILGSGEKLFF

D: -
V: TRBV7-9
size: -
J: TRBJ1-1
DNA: TGTGCCAGCAGCCAAACTAGAGAGCTGCATGAAGCTTTCTTT
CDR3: CASSQTRELHEAFF

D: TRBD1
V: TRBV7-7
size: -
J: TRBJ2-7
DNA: TGTGCTAGCAGCTTAACGACAGGGAATACCTACGAGCAGTACTTC
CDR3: CASSLTTGNTYEQYF

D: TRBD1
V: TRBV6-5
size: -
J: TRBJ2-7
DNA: TGTGCCGTTGGGTGGGGACAGGGTTACGTCGAGCAGTACTTC
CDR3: CAVGWGQGYVEQYF

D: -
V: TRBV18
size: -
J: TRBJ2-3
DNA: TGTGCCAGCTCACCCAATCCAGGGAGTGGGTCAGATACGCAGTATTTT
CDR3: CASSPNPGSGSDTQYF

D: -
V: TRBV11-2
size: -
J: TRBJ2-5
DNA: TGTGCCAGCAGCTTAGATCGTGGGAGAGAGACCCAGTACTTC
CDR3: CASSLDRGRETQYF

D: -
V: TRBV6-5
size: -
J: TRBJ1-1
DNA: TGTGCCAGCACCCCTGGGGCAGGGCGTCATTTAGCTTTCTTT
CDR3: CASTPGAGRHLAFF

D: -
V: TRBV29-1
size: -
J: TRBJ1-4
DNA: TGCAGCGCCTGGACGTCAACTAATGAAAAACTGTTTTTT
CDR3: CSAWTSTNEKLFF

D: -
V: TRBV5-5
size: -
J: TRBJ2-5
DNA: TGTGCCAGCAGCCAGGTGCCGGGGGCCGAGACCCAGTACTTC
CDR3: CASSQVPGAETQYF

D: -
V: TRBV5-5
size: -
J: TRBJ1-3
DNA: TGTGCCAGCAGCTTGGGATTGAGCGAGGGAAACACCATATATTTT
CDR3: CASSLGLSEGNTIYF

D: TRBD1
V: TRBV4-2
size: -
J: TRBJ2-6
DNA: TGTGCCAGCAGCCAAGATTACCTGACAGGGGGGTATGGGGCCAACGTCCTGACTTTC
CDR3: CASSQDYLTGGYGANVLTF

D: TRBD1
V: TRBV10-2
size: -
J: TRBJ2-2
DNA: TGCGCCAGCAGTCTAACAGGGGGCGCGTTCTCCGGGGAGCTGTTTTTT
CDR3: CASSLTGGAFSGELFF

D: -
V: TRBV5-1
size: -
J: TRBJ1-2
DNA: TGCGCCAGCAGCTTGTCGGGGATAGGCTATGGCTACACCTTC
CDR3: CASSLSGIGYGYTF

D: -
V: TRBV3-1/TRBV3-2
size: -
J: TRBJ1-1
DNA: TGTGCCAGCAGCCAAGGGGAGGCGGGGGAAGCTTTCTTT
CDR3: CASSQGEAGEAFF

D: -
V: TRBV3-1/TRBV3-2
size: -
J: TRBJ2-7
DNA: TGTGCCAGCAGCTCTCTAAGGCGGGGTGAGCAGTACTTC
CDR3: CASSSLRRGEQYF

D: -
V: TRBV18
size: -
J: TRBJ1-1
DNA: TGTGCCAGCTCACCAGCCGTCGGCTCGGACACTGAAGCTTTCTTT
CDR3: CASSPAVGSDTEAFF

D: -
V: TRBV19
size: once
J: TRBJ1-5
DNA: TGTGCCAGTATGACAGGCGCTTATAGCAATCAGCCCCAGCATTTT
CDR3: CASMTGAYSNQPQHF

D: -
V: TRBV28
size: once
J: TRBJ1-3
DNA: TGTGCCAGCAGTTTATCTCAGGGGAACACCATATATTTT
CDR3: CASSLSQGNTIYF

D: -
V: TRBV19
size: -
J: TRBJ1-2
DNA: TGTGCCAGTAGTATTCGAGGACAGAAACGCTACACCTTC
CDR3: CASSIRGQKRYTF

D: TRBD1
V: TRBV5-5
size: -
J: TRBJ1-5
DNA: TGTGCCAGCAGCTTACTGGGACAGGGATTCAATCAGCCCCAGCATTTT
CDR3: CASSLLGQGFNQPQHF

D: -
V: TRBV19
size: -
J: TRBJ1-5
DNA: TGTGCCAGTAGTATTTGGGAGGGCGATCAGCCCCAGCATTTT
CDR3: CASSIWEGDQPQHF

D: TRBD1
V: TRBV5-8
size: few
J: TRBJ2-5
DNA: TGTGCCAGCAGCTGGGGGACAGGGGGCGTCATCGAGACCCAGTACTTC
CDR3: CASSWGTGGVIETQYF

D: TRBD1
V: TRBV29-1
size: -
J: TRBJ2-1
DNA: TGCAGCGTTGTCCTGACAGGGGGCTCCTACAATGAGCAGTTCTTC
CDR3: CSVVLTGGSYNEQFF

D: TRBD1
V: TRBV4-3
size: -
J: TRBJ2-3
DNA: TGCGCCAGCAGCCGGGACAGTCGGGGAGATACGCAGTATTTT
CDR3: CASSRDSRGDTQYF

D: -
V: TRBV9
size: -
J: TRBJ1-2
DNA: TGTGCCAGCAGCGTAAGGGGGTATGGCTACACCTTC
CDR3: CASSVRGYGYTF

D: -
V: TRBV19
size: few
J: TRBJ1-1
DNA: TGTGCCAGTAGTATAGTTCCAGGGGCGATGAACACTGAAGCTTTCTTT
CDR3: CASSIVPGAMNTEAFF

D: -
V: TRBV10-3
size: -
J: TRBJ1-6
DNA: TGTGCCATCAGTGGACAGGAGCATAATTCACCCCTCCACTTT
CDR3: CAISGQEHNSPLHF

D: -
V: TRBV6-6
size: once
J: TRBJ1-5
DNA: TGTGCCAGCAGTTACACGAGCGTGAATCAGCCCCAGCATTTT
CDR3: CASSYTSVNQPQHF

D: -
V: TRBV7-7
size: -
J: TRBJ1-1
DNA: TGTGCCAGCAGCCGTGTGGGGAACACTGAAGCTTTCTTT
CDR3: CASSRVGNTEAFF

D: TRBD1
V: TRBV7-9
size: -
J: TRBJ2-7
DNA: TGTGCCAGCAGCTTAGCGGGGACAGGGTTGGGTCTGCACGAGCAGTACTTC
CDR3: CASSLAGTGLGLHEQYF

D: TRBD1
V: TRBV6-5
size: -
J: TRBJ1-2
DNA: TGTGCCAGCCTCACAGGGGGCGTCAATGGCTACACCTTC
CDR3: CASLTGGVNGYTF

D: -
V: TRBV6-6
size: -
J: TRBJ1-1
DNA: TGTGCCAGCAGGCATCACGGGACGCTAAACACTGAAGCTTTCTTT
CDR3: CASRHHGTLNTEAFF

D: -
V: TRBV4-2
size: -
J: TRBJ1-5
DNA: TGTGCCAGCAGCCAAGTTGGACAGTCCCATCAGCCCCAGCATTTT
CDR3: CASSQVGQSHQPQHF

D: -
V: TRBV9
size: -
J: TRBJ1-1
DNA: TGTGCCAGCAGCGAAAACATGAACACTGAAGCTTTCTTT
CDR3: CASSENMNTEAFF

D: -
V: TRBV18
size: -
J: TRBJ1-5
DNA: TGTGCCAGCTCACCACAGGGGCAGGGCAATCAGCCCCAGCATTTT
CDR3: CASSPQGQGNQPQHF

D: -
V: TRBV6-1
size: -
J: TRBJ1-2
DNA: TGTGCCAGCAGTGGGACGACACCTACTCCTAACTATGGCTACACCTTC
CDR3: CASSGTTPTPNYGYTF

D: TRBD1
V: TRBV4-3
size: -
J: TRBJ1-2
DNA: TGCGCCAGCAGCCAAGATGTACAGGGGTCCTATGGCTACACCTTC
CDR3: CASSQDVQGSYGYTF

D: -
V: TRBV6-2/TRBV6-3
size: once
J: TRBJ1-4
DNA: TGTGCCAGCAGTCAGGATATAACTAATGAAAAACTGTTTTTT
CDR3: CASSQDITNEKLFF

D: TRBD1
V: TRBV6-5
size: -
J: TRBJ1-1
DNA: TGTGCCGGCCGGGACAGGGGTAACACTGAAGCTTTCTTT
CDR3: CAGRDRGNTEAFF

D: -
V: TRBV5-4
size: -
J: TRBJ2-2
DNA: TGTGCCAGCAGCTTTGGACTACCCGCGAACACCGGGGAGCTGTTTTTT
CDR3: CASSFGLPANTGELFF

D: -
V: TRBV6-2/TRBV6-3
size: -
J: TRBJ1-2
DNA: TGTGCCAGCAGCCCACCCGACAGACAATATGGCTACACCTTC
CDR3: CASSPPDRQYGYTF

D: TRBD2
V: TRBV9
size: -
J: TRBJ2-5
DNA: TGTGCCAGCAGCCTCAGGACTAGCGGGGGGGCAGGGCAAGAGACCCAGTACTTC
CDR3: CASSLRTSGGAGQETQYF

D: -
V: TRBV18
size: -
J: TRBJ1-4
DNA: TGTGCCAGCTCACCCGCTCGCCGGGAAAAACTGTTTTTT
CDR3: CASSPARREKLFF

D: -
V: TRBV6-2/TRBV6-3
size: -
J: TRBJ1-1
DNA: TGTGCCAGCAGTTACCACCGTTGGGAAATGAACACTGAAGCTTTCTTT
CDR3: CASSYHRWEMNTEAFF

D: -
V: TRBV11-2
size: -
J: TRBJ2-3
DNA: TGTGCCAGCAGCTTAGGGGGTCCCAGAGCGCAGTATTTT
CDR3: CASSLGGPRAQYF

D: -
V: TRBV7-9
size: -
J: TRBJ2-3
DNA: TGTGCCAGCAGCTTAAGAGAAAGGGATACGCAGTATTTT
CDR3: CASSLRERDTQYF

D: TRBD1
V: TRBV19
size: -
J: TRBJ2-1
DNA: TGTGCCAGTAGTATCGACTTAACCGGGACAGGGCCCTACAATGAGCAGTTCTTC
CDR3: CASSIDLTGTGPYNEQFF

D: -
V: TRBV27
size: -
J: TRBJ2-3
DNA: TGTGCCAGCAGTTTATCGCCCGGGCCATTCTACACGGATACGCAGTATTTT
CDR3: CASSLSPGPFYTDTQYF

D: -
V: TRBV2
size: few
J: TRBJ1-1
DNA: TGTGCCAGCAAGGGTTCGGCCGCACCCAACACTGAAGCTTTCTTT
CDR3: CASKGSAAPNTEAFF

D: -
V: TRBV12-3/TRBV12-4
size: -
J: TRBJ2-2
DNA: TGTGCCAGCAGGGAAATGAACACCGGGGAGCTGTTTTTT
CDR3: CASREMNTGELFF

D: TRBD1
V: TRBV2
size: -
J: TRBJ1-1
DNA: TGTGCCAGCAACACAGGGGGGACTGAAGCTTTCTTT
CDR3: CASNTGGTEAFF

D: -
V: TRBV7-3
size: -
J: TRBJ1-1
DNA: TGTGCCAGCAGCCGTGACGAGAACACTGAAGCTTTCTTT
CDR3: CASSRDENTEAFF

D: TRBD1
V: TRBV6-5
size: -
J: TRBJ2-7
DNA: TGTGCCAGCCGTAGGGACAGCGAAAACTACGAGCAGTACTTC
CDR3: CASRRDSENYEQYF

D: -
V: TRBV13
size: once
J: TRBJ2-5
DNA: TGTGCCAGCAGCGATACGGGACTTCCCGTGACCCAGTACTTC
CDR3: CASSDTGLPVTQYF

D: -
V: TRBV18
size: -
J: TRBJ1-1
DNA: TGTGCCAGCTCACCCTCTATGAACACTGAAGCTTTCTTT
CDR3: CASSPSMNTEAFF

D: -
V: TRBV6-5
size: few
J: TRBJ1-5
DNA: TGTGCCAGCACCCGGTTGCTGGGAAATCAGCCCCAGCATTTT
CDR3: CASTRLLGNQPQHF